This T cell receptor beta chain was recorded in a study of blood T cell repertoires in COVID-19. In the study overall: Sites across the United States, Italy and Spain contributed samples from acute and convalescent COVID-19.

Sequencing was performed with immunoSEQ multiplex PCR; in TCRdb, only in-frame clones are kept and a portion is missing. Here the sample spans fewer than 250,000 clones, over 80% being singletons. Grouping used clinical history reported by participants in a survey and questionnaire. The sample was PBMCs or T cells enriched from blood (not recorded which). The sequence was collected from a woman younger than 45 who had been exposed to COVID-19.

The CDR3 nucleotides are TGTGCAAGTCGCTTAGCTAGCGCTCGCCCTTTTTACAATGAGCAGTTCTTC. Translation gives CASRLASARPFYNEQFF. The gene calls are TRBV12-2 and TRBJ2-1; TRBD2 was called by the table and not checked on the DNA. TRBV12-2 is shown as a pseudogene. This CDR3 region has 17 residues.